The clone carrying this T cell receptor (beta chain) was counted at least ten times. Its antigen is unidentified. Over 180 million TCR-beta sequences from 15-18 subjects came from every sequencing run. TCRdb processed the 5' RACE reads anew with MiXCR; each CDR3 protein has one entry. Of over 25,000 distinct CDR3 sequences in the sample, approximately 16% were seen once. This sample is part of a study of neurological immune-mediated disorders. Study-wide points: The greatest TCR clonal expansion appeared in HTLV-1-associated myelopathy and the smallest, falling below healthy controls, in multiple sclerosis.

The trim removed 0 bases at V and 0 bases at J, leaving 9 bases unmatched. The CDR3 length is 17 residues. Per the germline V gene, CDR1 is SGHRS and CDR2 is YFSETQ. As for time point: technical triplicate 3. Sequencing was done on a sample of CD4+ T cells from blood. The TCR sequence derives from a female donor with HTLV-1-associated myelopathy (HAM/TSP). This chain links TRBV5-1 with TRBJ2-7; 7 bases agree with TRBD1. DNA of the CDR3: TGCGCCAGCAGCTTGGCCGGTAGGACAGGACTCTCCTACGAGCAGTACTTC. It yields the protein CASSLAGRTGLSYEQYF.